The 28 T cell receptor beta chains below were found in one sample sequenced in a study of shared clonotypes between healthy human individuals. TCRdb keeps only in-frame clones here, not all; method: immunoSEQ multiplex PCR. Of about 650,000 clones detected, around 95% appear once; the ten largest clones hold 0.085% to 0.11%. In the naive CD8 group, cells lacked CD45RO and were positively selected for CCR7, so terminally differentiated effector memory CD45RA+ cells were left out. Sequencing used naive CD8+ T cells sorted from blood. The receptors here all came from a woman in her 30s in good health.

The rearrangement joins TRBV2 to TRBJ1-1, with 8 bases aligning to TRBD1. This CDR3 is 16 amino acids long. Trimming took 7 bases from V and 5 from J; bases not matched to a gene: 15. Germline loops: CDR1 SNHLY, CDR2 FYNNEI. CDR3 loop: CASIRNPDRADTEAFF. The CDR3 nucleotides are TGTGCCAGCATCCGAAACCCGGACAGGGCGGATACTGAAGCTTTCTTT.

This chain uses TRBV7-2 with TRBJ2-1; 12 nucleotides align to TRBD2. The CDR3 contains 16 residues. Germline V gene sequence: CDR1 SGHTA, CDR2 FQGNSA. V lost 5 bases to trimming and J lost 7 bases; unmatched junction nucleotides: 9. Here the CDR3 reads CASSILAGGPRNEQFF. The CDR3 DNA sequence: TGTGCCAGCAGCATTCTAGCGGGAGGGCCTCGGAATGAGCAGTTCTTC.

This chain connects TRBV6-1 to TRBJ1-5, with TRBD1 as a possible D gene (6 bases). This CDR3 has 17 residues. CDR1 is MNHNS and CDR2 is SASEGT in the germline V gene. V was trimmed by 0 bases and J by 1 base, leaving 13 bases between them. In DNA, the CDR3 is TGTGCCAGCAGTGAAGCGCCCAGGGGCAGGAGCAATCAGCCCCAGCATTTT. The encoded protein is CASSEAPRGRSNQPQHF.

The rearrangement links TRBV28 to TRBJ2-6; D unresolved. The germline V and J ends were trimmed by 1 base and 0 bases, with 13 bases remaining between them. This CDR3 has 18 residues. CDR1 is MDHEN, CDR2 SYDVKM, per germline. CDR3 sequence: CASSLYGPSISGANVLTF. In DNA, the CDR3 is TGTGCCAGCAGTTTATACGGACCATCGATCTCTGGGGCCAACGTCCTGACTTTC.

The chain is built from TRBV14 and TRBJ1-1, with D unresolved. CDR1 is SGHDN, CDR2 FVKESK, per germline. V shed 2 bases and J shed 3 bases, with 13 bases lying between them. This CDR3 is 15 amino acids long. This CDR3 is CASSQRKDGYTEAFF. The CDR3 coding sequence is TGTGCCAGCAGCCAACGTAAGGACGGGTACACTGAAGCTTTCTTT.

This clone was counted a single time. The rearrangement uses TRBV27 and TRBJ2-2; D remains ambiguous. CDR1 and CDR2 (germline): MNHEY, SMNVEV (reference sequence). Trimming pared 3 bases from V and 4 bases from J, leaving 3 bases between. CDR3 length: 12 residues. DNA of the CDR3: TGTGCCAGCAGTTTTACCACCGGGGAGCTGTTTTTT. This translates into CASSFTTGELFF.

This chain connects TRBV28 to TRBJ2-3; 10 nucleotides line up with TRBD2. Germline CDR1 is MDHEN and CDR2 is SYDVKM. This CDR3 spans 15 amino acids. After removal of 6 bases from V and 1 base from J, the junction contained 4 bases not matched to a gene. The CDR3 sequence: CASSLGTSGTDTQYF. The CDR3 region has the DNA TGTGCCAGCAGCCTAGGGACTAGCGGCACAGATACGCAGTATTTT. Looking up the rest from reference TRBV28 and TRBJ2-3 gives the full variable domain: DVKVTQSSRYLVKRTGEKVFLECVQDMDHENMFWYRQDPGLGLRLIYFSYDVKMKEKGDIPEGYSVSREKKERFSLILESASTNQTSMYLCASSLGTSGTDTQYFGPGTRLTVL.

The chain uses TRBV28 and TRBJ2-7, with 8 nucleotides matching TRBD2. V shed 7 bases and J 4 bases; nucleotides not matched to a gene: 18. This CDR3 has 17 amino acids. CDR1 and CDR2 (germline): MDHEN, SYDVKM. The CDR3 DNA reads TGTGCCAGCACCCCGCCGGGCGGCGGGAGGAAGAGTTACGAGCAGTACTTC. Its translation is CASTPPGGGRKSYEQYF.

This clone was observed a single time. This chain connects TRBV29-1 to TRBJ2-5, with 9 bases lining up with TRBD2. The CDR3 runs 13 residues. Trimming removed 8 bases from V and 2 bases from J; junction bases left unmatched: 6. Germline V gene data show CDR1 as SQVTM and CDR2 as ANQGSEA. In nucleotides, the CDR3 is TGCAGCCTGTGGACTAGCGTGCAAGAGACCCAGTACTTC. Residues: CSLWTSVQETQYF.

A remark on this clone: This CDR3 is also generated by other DNA sequences in the sample. The rearrangement uses TRBV27 and TRBJ2-7; D remains unclear. Germline V lookup: CDR1 MNHEY, CDR2 SMNVEV (reference sequence). The CDR3 is 13 amino acids. The germline V and J ends were trimmed by 4 bases and 0 bases, with 7 bases remaining between them. CDR3 nucleotide sequence: TGTGCCAGCAGTTATGGGGTCTCCTACGAGCAGTACTTC. Protein product: CASSYGVSYEQYF.

The rearrangement joins TRBV6-5 to TRBJ2-7; D may be TRBD1 (6 bases). The V gene's germline CDR1 is MNHEY and CDR2 SVGAGI. Trimming shortened V by 2 bases and J by 3 bases, and 11 bases separated the two germline ends. The CDR3 spans 14 residues. The CDR3 is CASSYGGHNYEQYF. The CDR3 DNA reads TGTGCCAGCAGTTACGGGGGACACAACTACGAGCAGTACTTC.

In the case of this clone: Additional DNA sequences in this sample encode the identical CDR3. The chain uses TRBV5-4 and TRBJ2-3; D is undetermined. The V end lost 3 bases, the J end lost 6 bases, and 11 bases lay between the germline ends. From germline, CDR1 is SGHNT and CDR2 YYREEE (reference sequence). This CDR3 region has 13 residues. Written as DNA, the CDR3 is TGTGCCAGCAGCTCAACTCTTGGGGATACGCAGTATTTT. Protein product: CASSSTLGDTQYF.

The chain joins TRBV10-2 to TRBJ2-2; D is perhaps TRBD1 (6 bases). The germline gives CDR1 WSHSY, CDR2 SAAADI. CDR3 size: 13 residues. Deletions cut 3 bases from V and 6 bases from J, with 8 bases between. CDR3 loop: CASSDQGSGELFF. The CDR3 bases are TGCGCCAGCAGTGACCAGGGGTCCGGGGAGCTGTTTTTT.

The chain couples TRBV27 to TRBJ1-4; possibly TRBD1 for D (5 bases). There are 14 residues in the CDR3. V lost 5 bases and J lost 5, with 12 bases in between. Germline V gene data show CDR1 as MNHEY and CDR2 as SMNVEV (reference sequence). CDR3 nucleotide sequence: TGTGCCAGCAGTCCCCAGGGATACAATGAAAAACTGTTTTTT. It specifies CASSPQGYNEKLFF.

Written as DNA, the CDR3 is TGTGCCAGCAGTCCTTCTGCGGGAGTTGAGCAGTTCTTC. Amino acid sequence: CASSPSAGVEQFF. The chain employs TRBV7-9 and TRBJ2-1; TRBD2 matches 7 bases. The CDR3 covers 13 residues. Germline V gene lookup returns CDR1 SEHNR and CDR2 FQNEAQ (reference sequence). V trimming: 6 bases; J trimming: 9 bases; junction bases outside the gene matches: 8.

This clone was detected once. The rearrangement joins TRBV5-4 to TRBJ2-3, with D unresolved. V was pared by 4 bases and J by 6 bases, with 6 bases between. The CDR3 contains 11 residues. CDR1 is SGHNT, CDR2 YYREEE, per germline (reference sequence). The CDR3 here is CASSTLDTQYF. CDR3 sequence (DNA): TGTGCCAGCAGCACGTTGGATACGCAGTATTTT.

V is TRBV7-9 and J is TRBJ2-1, with TRBD2 identical over 9 bases. The CDR3 is made up of 14 amino acids. Germline V gene sequence: CDR1 SEHNR, CDR2 FQNEAQ (reference sequence). V dropped 1 base and J dropped 7; count of bases not matched to a gene: 2. The CDR3 DNA reads as TGTGCCAGCAGCTTAGTTAGCGGGAGTAATGAGCAGTTCTTC. Its translation is CASSLVSGSNEQFF.

V usage is TRBV19 and J usage is TRBJ2-7; no clear D gene. Looked up from germline, CDR1 is LNHDA and CDR2 is SQIVND (reference sequence). The CDR3 length is 14 residues. The V end was cut by 5 bases, the J end by 1 base, with 12 bases between. CDR3 region: CASSGDPVSYEQYF. The CDR3 coding sequence is TGTGCCAGTAGTGGTGACCCTGTTTCCTACGAGCAGTACTTC.

The V and J genes are TRBV5-4 and TRBJ2-7; a possible D gene is TRBD2 (5 bases). Germline V gene data show CDR1 as SGHNT and CDR2 as YYREEE (reference sequence). The CDR3 covers 13 residues. The V end lost 10 bases, the J end lost 2 bases, and 16 bases lay between the germline ends. The CDR3 nucleotides are TGTGCCGTAACAAACGACTATACCTACGAGCAGTACTTC. This gives the protein CAVTNDYTYEQYF. The full variable domain, in which reference TRBV5-4 and TRBJ2-7 provide the parts outside the CDR3, is ETGVTQSPTHLIKTRGQQVTLRCSSQSGHNTVSWYQQALGQGPQFIFQYYREEENGRGNFPPRFSGLQFPNYSSELNVNALELDDSALYLCAVTNDYTYEQYFGPGTRLTVT.

The table lists this clone with a count of one. The rearrangement uses TRBV4-1 and TRBJ2-7; D remains ambiguous. V lost 1 base and J 2 bases, leaving 12 bases between the germline ends. CDR3 length: 15 amino acids. Germline CDR1 is MGHRA and CDR2 is YSYEKL. The CDR3 sequence: CASSQVFRRPYEQYF. In DNA form, the CDR3 reads TGCGCCAGCAGCCAAGTATTCAGGCGCCCCTACGAGCAGTACTTC.

V gene TRBV2 combines with J gene TRBJ1-2; D is unresolved. The CDR3 spans 15 residues. The ends were cut back, 3 bases at V and 8 bases at J, with 19 bases in the middle. Germline V CDR1 and CDR2: SNHLY, FYNNEI. The CDR3 loop reads CASSDSSRPFSGYTF. The CDR3 coding sequence is TGTGCCAGCAGTGATTCGTCCAGGCCTTTTAGCGGCTACACCTTC.

This chain uses TRBV6-1 with TRBJ1-3; no definite D call. Germline V gives CDR1 MNHNS, CDR2 SASEGT. Trimming took off 1 base at V and 0 bases at J, with 7 bases between the two ends. CDR3 size: 15 residues. As DNA, the CDR3 is TGTGCCAGCAGTGAAGAGGATGTCTCTGGAAACACCATATATTTT. Amino acids: CASSEEDVSGNTIYF.

The V and J genes are TRBV7-9 and TRBJ2-3; 8 nucleotides match TRBD2. The CDR3 sequence is 16 residues long. V lost 3 bases to trimming and J lost 6 bases; unmatched junction nucleotides: 11. CDR1 and CDR2 (germline): SEHNR, FQNEAQ (reference sequence). CDR3 residues: CASSFWVTSGSDTQYF. CDR3 in DNA: TGTGCCAGCAGCTTCTGGGTAACCAGCGGGAGTGATACGCAGTATTTT.

As DNA, the CDR3 is TGTGCAAGTCGCTCGAACCTACCGGGACAGGGAAGTGCTGACACTGAAGCTTTCTTT. This gives the protein CASRSNLPGQGSADTEAFF. The chain recombines TRBV12-2 with TRBJ1-1; TRBD1, the D gene given by the table, was not confirmed from the DNA. TRBV12-2 is recorded as a pseudogene. The CDR3 sequence is 19 residues long.

V is TRBV2 and J is TRBJ1-5, with 7 bases aligning to TRBD1. Germline CDR1 reads SNHLY; CDR2 reads FYNNEI. Losses at the gene ends were 6 bases for V and 6 bases for J; bases not matched to a gene: 8. The CDR3 sequence is 14 residues long. CDR3 protein: CASRATGEGQPQHF. The CDR3, as DNA: TGTGCCAGCAGAGCAACAGGGGAGGGTCAGCCCCAGCATTTT.

The genes are TRBV28 and TRBJ2-5; a possible D gene is TRBD2 (6 bases). Trimming took off 7 bases at V and 8 bases at J, with 17 bases between the two ends. There are 13 residues in the CDR3. CDR1 MDHEN and CDR2 SYDVKM come from the germline V gene. The chain's CDR3 is CASMEGRGNTQYF. CDR3 sequence (DNA): TGTGCCAGCATGGAGGGCCGAGGGAACACCCAGTACTTC.

The chain uses TRBV7-9 and TRBJ2-3, with D possibly being TRBD2 (5 bases). Germline CDR1 SEHNR, CDR2 FQNEAQ (reference sequence). The CDR3 sequence is 12 residues long. Deletions cut 4 bases from V and 5 bases from J, with 7 bases between. This CDR3 is CASSSGEDTQYF. CDR3 DNA: TGTGCCAGCAGCTCCGGGGAAGATACGCAGTATTTT.

The V call is TRBV27, the J call TRBJ2-2; D perhaps matches TRBD1 (6 bases). The CDR3 length is 14 residues. Germline V gene lookup returns CDR1 MNHEY and CDR2 SMNVEV (reference sequence). Trimming left V 6 bases short and J 4 bases short, with 12 bases between. CDR3 nucleotides: TGTGCCAGCAGAAGCACAGGGTTCACCGGGGAGCTGTTTTTT. Amino acid sequence: CASRSTGFTGELFF.